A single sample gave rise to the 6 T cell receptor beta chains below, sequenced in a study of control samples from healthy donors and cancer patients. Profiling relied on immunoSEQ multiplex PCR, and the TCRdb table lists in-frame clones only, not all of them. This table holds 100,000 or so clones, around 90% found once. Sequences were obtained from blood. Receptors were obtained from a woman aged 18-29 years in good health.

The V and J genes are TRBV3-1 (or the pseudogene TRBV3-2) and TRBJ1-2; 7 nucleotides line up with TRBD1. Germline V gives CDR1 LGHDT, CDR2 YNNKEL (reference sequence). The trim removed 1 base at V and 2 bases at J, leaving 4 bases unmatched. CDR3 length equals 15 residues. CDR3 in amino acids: CASSQVGQRNYGYTF. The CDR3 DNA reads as TGTGCCAGCAGCCAAGTGGGACAGCGGAACTATGGCTACACCTTC.

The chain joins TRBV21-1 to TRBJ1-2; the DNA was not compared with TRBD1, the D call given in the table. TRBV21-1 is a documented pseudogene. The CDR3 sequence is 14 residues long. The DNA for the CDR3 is TGTGCCAGCAGCAAAGAGGACAGTCCCTATGGCTACACCTTC. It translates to CASSKEDSPYGYTF.

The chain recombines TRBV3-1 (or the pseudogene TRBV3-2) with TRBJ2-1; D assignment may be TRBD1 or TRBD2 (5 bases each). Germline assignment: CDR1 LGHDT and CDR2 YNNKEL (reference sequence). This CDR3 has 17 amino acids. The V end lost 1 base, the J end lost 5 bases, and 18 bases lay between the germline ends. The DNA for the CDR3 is TGTGCCAGCAGCCAAGGAGATACTCCGGGGCCTAACAATGAGCAGTTCTTC. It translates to CASSQGDTPGPNNEQFF.

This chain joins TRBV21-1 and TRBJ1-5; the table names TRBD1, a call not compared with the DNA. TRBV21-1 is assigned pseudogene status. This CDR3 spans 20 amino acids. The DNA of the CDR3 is TGTGCCAGCAGCGCAGACACCCGGGACACCGGAGTTTATAGCAATCAGCCCCAGCATTTT. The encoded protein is CASSADTRDTGVYSNQPQHF.

The chain's CDR3 is CATSDLPGSRGGLKGELFF. In nucleotides, the CDR3 is TGTGCCACCAGTGATCTGCCCGGGAGTCGGGGAGGACTAAAGGGGGAGCTGTTTTTT. This chain links TRBV24-1 with TRBJ2-2; a possible D gene is TRBD2 (6 bases). From germline, CDR1 is KGHDR and CDR2 SFDVKD. Trimming cost V 3 bases and J 8 bases, with 27 bases left between them. The CDR3 contains 19 residues.

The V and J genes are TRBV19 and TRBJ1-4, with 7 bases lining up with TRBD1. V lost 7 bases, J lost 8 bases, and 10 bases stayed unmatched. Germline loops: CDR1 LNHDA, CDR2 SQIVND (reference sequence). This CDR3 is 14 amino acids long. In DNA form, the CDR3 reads TGTGCCAGTATGTCTTGGAACAGGGGAGAAAAACTGTTTTTT. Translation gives CASMSWNRGEKLFF.